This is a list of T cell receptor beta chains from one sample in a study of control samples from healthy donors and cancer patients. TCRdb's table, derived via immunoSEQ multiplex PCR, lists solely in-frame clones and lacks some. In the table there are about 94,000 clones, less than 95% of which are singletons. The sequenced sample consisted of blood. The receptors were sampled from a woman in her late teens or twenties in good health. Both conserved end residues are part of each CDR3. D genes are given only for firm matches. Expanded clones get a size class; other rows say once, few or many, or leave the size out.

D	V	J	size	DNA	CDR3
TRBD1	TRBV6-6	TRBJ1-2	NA	TGTGCCAGCAGTTACAGTGTGACAGGGGACCCCTATGGCTACACCTTC	CASSYSVTGDPYGYTF
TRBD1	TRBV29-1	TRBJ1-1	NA	TGCAGCGTGCTGACAGGGGCTTCTGCTTTCTTT	CSVLTGASAFF
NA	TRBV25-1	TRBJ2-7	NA	TGTGCCAGCAGTCGCCGGGACAAGCCCTACGAGCAGTACTTC	CASSRRDKPYEQYF
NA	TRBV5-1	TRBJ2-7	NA	TGCGCCAGCAGCTTGTTAGGGGCGCGCGAGCAGTACTTC	CASSLLGAREQYF
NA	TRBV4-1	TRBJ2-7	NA	TGCGCCAGCAGCCCAACGCCCTCCTACGAGCAGTACTTC	CASSPTPSYEQYF
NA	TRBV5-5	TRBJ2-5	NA	TGTGCCAGCAGCGCCTACCAAGAGACCCAGTACTTC	CASSAYQETQYF
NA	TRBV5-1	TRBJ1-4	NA	TGCGCCAGCAGCTCAACAGGGAAAACTAATGAAAAACTGTTTTTT	CASSSTGKTNEKLFF
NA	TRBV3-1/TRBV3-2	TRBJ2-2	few	TGTGCCAGCAGGACCCGGGGACCACCCACCCACACCGGGGAGCTGTTTTTT	CASRTRGPPTHTGELFF
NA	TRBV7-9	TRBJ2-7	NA	TGTGCCAGCAGCCTCCGAAAGGGCTACGAGCAGTACTTC	CASSLRKGYEQYF
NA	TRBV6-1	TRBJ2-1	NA	TGTGCCAGCAGTGAGATTGACAGGAAGCAGTTCTTC	CASSEIDRKQFF
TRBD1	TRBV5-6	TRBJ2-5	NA	TGTGCCAGCAGCACCACAGGGGTAGAGACCCAGTACTTC	CASSTTGVETQYF
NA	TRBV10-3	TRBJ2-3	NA	TGTGCCATCAGTGAGTCGGGGGGCCCAGATACGCAGTATTTT	CAISESGGPDTQYF
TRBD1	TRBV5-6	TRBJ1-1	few	TGTGCCAGCAGCCGGGACAGAGGGACTGAAGCTTTCTTT	CASSRDRGTEAFF
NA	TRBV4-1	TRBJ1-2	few	TGCGCCAGCAGCCAAGACCCGGGGACCTATGGCTACACCTTC	CASSQDPGTYGYTF
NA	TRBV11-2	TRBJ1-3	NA	TGTGCCAGCAGCTTACAAGTCGAAAGTACTGGAAACACCATATATTTT	CASSLQVESTGNTIYF
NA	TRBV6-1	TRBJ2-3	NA	TGTGCCAGCAGTGAATACCAGACCGGCGCAGATACGCAGTATTTT	CASSEYQTGADTQYF
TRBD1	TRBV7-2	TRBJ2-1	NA	TGTGCCAGCAGCCTCTCGACAGGGGCGGGCAATGAGCAGTTCTTC	CASSLSTGAGNEQFF
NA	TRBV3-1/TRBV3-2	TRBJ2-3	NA	TGTGCCAGCAGCCGCCTTGCCGGATCCAGCACAGATACGCAGTATTTT	CASSRLAGSSTDTQYF
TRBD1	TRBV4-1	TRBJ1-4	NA	TGCGCCAGCAGCCCGTTGGACAGGGGCGAAAAACTGTTTTTT	CASSPLDRGEKLFF
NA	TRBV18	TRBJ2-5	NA	TGTGCCAGCTCACCCCGGGAGGAGACCCAGTACTTC	CASSPREETQYF
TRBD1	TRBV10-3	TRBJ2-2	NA	TGTGCCATCCCCCGGACAGGGAACACCGGGGAGCTGTTTTTT	CAIPRTGNTGELFF
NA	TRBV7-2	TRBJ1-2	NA	TGTGCCAGCAACCTCCAGGAAGGATTTAACTATGGCTACACCTTC	CASNLQEGFNYGYTF
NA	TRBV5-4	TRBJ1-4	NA	TGTGCCAGCAGCGCCGCGGACAGCCCCGAAAAACTGTTTTTT	CASSAADSPEKLFF
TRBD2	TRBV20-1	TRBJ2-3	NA	TGCAGTGCTAGTCAGATGCCGGGGGGGGCAGATACGCAGTATTTT	CSASQMPGGADTQYF
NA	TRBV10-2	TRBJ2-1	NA	TGCGCCAGCCGGCAGGGGTCCTACAATGAGCAGTTCTTC	CASRQGSYNEQFF
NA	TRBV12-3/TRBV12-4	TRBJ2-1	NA	TGTGCCAGCAACGGACAGCTTCGCTCTGAGCAGTTCTTC	CASNGQLRSEQFF
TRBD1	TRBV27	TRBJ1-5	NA	TGTGCCAGCAGTGTTGGGACAGGGCAACAGCCCCAGCATTTT	CASSVGTGQQPQHF
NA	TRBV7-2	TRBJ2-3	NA	TGTGCCAGCAGCTTCGGCAGTCCCTCAGATACGCAGTATTTT	CASSFGSPSDTQYF
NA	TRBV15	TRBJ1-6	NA	TGTGCCACCAGCAGAGATCTTGGCAATTCACCCCTCCACTTT	CATSRDLGNSPLHF
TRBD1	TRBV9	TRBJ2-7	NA	TGTGCCAGCAGCTTGCGACAGGGGGAGTACGAGCAGTACTTC	CASSLRQGEYEQYF
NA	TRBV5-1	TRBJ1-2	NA	TGCGCCAGCAGCTGGGGCCCCGACAGCAACTATGGCTACACCTTC	CASSWGPDSNYGYTF
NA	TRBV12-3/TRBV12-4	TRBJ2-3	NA	TGTGCCAGCAGTGGTGGGGAAAGAGATACGCAGTATTTT	CASSGGERDTQYF
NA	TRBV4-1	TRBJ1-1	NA	TGCGCCAGCAGCTGGGGGGGAGGCACTGAAGCTTTCTTT	CASSWGGGTEAFF
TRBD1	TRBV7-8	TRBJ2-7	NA	TGTGCCAGCAGCTCCCGGGACAGCGAATACGAGCAGTACTTC	CASSSRDSEYEQYF
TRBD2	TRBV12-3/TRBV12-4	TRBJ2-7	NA	TGTGCCAGCAGTACTAGCGGGGGCCGAGAGCAGTACTTC	CASSTSGGREQYF
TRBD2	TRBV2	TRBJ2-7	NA	TGTGCCAGCAGACAGTCGACTAGCGGGGGGCTAAGCTCCTACGAGCAGTACTTC	CASRQSTSGGLSSYEQYF
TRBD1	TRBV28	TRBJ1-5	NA	TGTGCCAGCAGTTCCTCGGACAGGGAAGGGCAGCCCCAGCATTTT	CASSSSDREGQPQHF
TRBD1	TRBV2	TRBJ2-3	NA	TGTGCCAGCAGTGATGGACAGGGGGGGACAGATACGCAGTATTTT	CASSDGQGGTDTQYF
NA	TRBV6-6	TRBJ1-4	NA	TGTGCCAGCAGCCCGCTACGGGGCGCAACTAATGAAAAACTGTTTTTT	CASSPLRGATNEKLFF
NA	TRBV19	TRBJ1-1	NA	TGTGCCAGTCAGAACCACAGGTTGGGAAGTTTTAGTAACACTGAAGCTTTCTTT	CASQNHRLGSFSNTEAFF
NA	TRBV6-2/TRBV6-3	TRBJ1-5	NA	TGTGCCAGCAGTTTTAGCGGTTTTAGCAATCAGCCCCAGCATTTT	CASSFSGFSNQPQHF
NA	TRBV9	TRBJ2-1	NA	TGTGCCAGCAGCGCGAGGGGCCAGGGTAGCTATGAGCAGTTCTTC	CASSARGQGSYEQFF
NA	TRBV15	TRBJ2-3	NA	TGTGCCACCAGCGAATACCCGGGCCACTTCACAGATACGCAGTATTTT	CATSEYPGHFTDTQYF
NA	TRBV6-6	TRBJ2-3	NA	TGTGCCAGCAGTTTCGGACCGAATACAGATACGCAGTATTTT	CASSFGPNTDTQYF
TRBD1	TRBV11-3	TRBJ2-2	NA	TGTACCAGCAGCCCTGGACAGGTGGGGAACACCGGGGAGCTGTTTTTT	CTSSPGQVGNTGELFF
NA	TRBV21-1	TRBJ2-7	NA	TGTGCCAGCAGCACCTTCTACGAGCAGTACTTC	CASSTFYEQYF
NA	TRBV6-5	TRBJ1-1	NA	TGTGCCAGCAGTCCCGGGGTGAGGGAAGCTTTCTTT	CASSPGVREAFF